The rows below give T cell receptor beta chains drawn from one sample of a study of T cell repertoires in cytomegalovirus infection. Using its own MiXCR run on the reads, TCRdb lists one record per CDR3 protein. The sample has about half a million distinct CDR3 sequences, around 35% seen once. These TCRs are of unknown antigen specificity. Sequenced material: cultured PBMCs, taken from culture after CMV antigen stimulation. Every receptor here comes from a human donor in good health (CMV status not recorded). Some clones in this sample may be carry-over from other donors' samples. CDR3s include the opening cysteine and the closing phenylalanine or tryptophan. D genes are given only for firm matches. The size of a clone is reported for some rows only, either as once, few or many, or as a class for expanded clones.

v_gene: TRBV18
j_gene: TRBJ2-1
abundance: few
d_gene: NA
CDR3nt: TGTGCCAGCTCCGAGAAAGGGGACGGCTTTGGGTACAATGAGCAGTTCTTC
CDR3aa: CASSEKGDGFGYNEQFF

v_gene: TRBV19
j_gene: TRBJ2-1
abundance: NA
d_gene: NA
CDR3nt: TGTGCCAGTAGCCCCATTTCGAAGTCCTACAATGAGCAGTTCTTC
CDR3aa: CASSPISKSYNEQFF

v_gene: TRBV6-2/TRBV6-3
j_gene: TRBJ2-7
abundance: NA
d_gene: NA
CDR3nt: TGTGCCAGCAGTTACAGAGGATCGAACTCCTACGAGCAGTACTTC
CDR3aa: CASSYRGSNSYEQYF

v_gene: TRBV9
j_gene: TRBJ2-1
abundance: NA
d_gene: TRBD2
CDR3nt: TGTGCCAGCAGCGTCTCAACCCCCACTAGCGGGTTAGGGGATGAGCAGTTCTTC
CDR3aa: CASSVSTPTSGLGDEQFF

v_gene: TRBV5-6
j_gene: TRBJ2-7
abundance: few
d_gene: NA
CDR3nt: TGTGCCAGCAGCTCGAGACCGGGTGTCCACGAGCAGTACTTC
CDR3aa: CASSSRPGVHEQYF

v_gene: TRBV6-6
j_gene: TRBJ2-2
abundance: few
d_gene: NA
CDR3nt: TGTGCCAGCAGTTACGCTGGGTATGAATACACCGGGGAGCTGTTTTTT
CDR3aa: CASSYAGYEYTGELFF

v_gene: TRBV20-1
j_gene: TRBJ2-1
abundance: NA
d_gene: TRBD2
CDR3nt: TGCAGTGCTAGGTCCCTTGCGGGAGTTGTGAATGAGCAGTTCTTC
CDR3aa: CSARSLAGVVNEQFF

v_gene: TRBV7-2
j_gene: TRBJ2-3
abundance: many
d_gene: TRBD2
CDR3nt: TGTGCCAGCAGCTTTCTAGCGGGTGCGAACACAGATACGCAGTATTTT
CDR3aa: CASSFLAGANTDTQYF

v_gene: TRBV27
j_gene: TRBJ2-7
abundance: NA
d_gene: TRBD2
CDR3nt: TGTGCCAGCACCCGGACTAGCGGGAGATGGGACGAGCAGTACTTC
CDR3aa: CASTRTSGRWDEQYF

v_gene: TRBV19
j_gene: TRBJ2-7
abundance: few
d_gene: NA
CDR3nt: TGTGCCAGTAGCAGTCCTTTCAGGCCACCAACCTACGAGCAGTACTTC
CDR3aa: CASSSPFRPPTYEQYF

v_gene: TRBV7-9
j_gene: TRBJ1-4
abundance: NA
d_gene: NA
CDR3nt: TGTGCCAGCAGCTTAAGGGCTAATGAAAAACTGTTTTTT
CDR3aa: CASSLRANEKLFF

v_gene: TRBV12-3/TRBV12-4
j_gene: TRBJ1-3
abundance: NA
d_gene: TRBD1
CDR3nt: TGTGCCAGCAGTTACCACCGGGACAGAAGAAACACCATATATTTT
CDR3aa: CASSYHRDRRNTIYF

v_gene: TRBV6-5
j_gene: TRBJ2-1
abundance: once
d_gene: TRBD2
CDR3nt: TGTGCCAGCAGTTACTCACCCGGGAGGGAGAGGAAGTTCTTC
CDR3aa: CASSYSPGRERKFF

v_gene: TRBV7-8
j_gene: TRBJ1-1
abundance: few
d_gene: NA
CDR3nt: TGTGCCAGCAGCTTAGCCACCACTGAAGCTTTCTTT
CDR3aa: CASSLATTEAFF

v_gene: TRBV30
j_gene: TRBJ1-3
abundance: NA
d_gene: TRBD1
CDR3nt: TGTGCCTGGAGTTGGGGACAGGCCGTAGGAGGCACCATATATTTT
CDR3aa: CAWSWGQAVGGTIYF

v_gene: TRBV11-2
j_gene: TRBJ2-5
abundance: few
d_gene: NA
CDR3nt: TGTGCCAGCAGCTTATTATGGGGGTTGCGGGAGACCCAGTACTTC
CDR3aa: CASSLLWGLRETQYF

v_gene: TRBV20-1
j_gene: TRBJ2-1
abundance: NA
d_gene: NA
CDR3nt: TGCAGTGTCAATGAGCAGTTCTTC
CDR3aa: CSVNEQFF

v_gene: TRBV5-1
j_gene: TRBJ1-2
abundance: few
d_gene: NA
CDR3nt: TGCGCCAGCAGCTTGGCCGGCGAGAACTATGGCTACACCTTC
CDR3aa: CASSLAGENYGYTF

v_gene: TRBV12-3/TRBV12-4
j_gene: TRBJ1-1
abundance: NA
d_gene: NA
CDR3nt: TGTGCCAGCAGTTCCGGACTACACACTGAAGCTTTCTTT
CDR3aa: CASSSGLHTEAFF

v_gene: TRBV25-1
j_gene: TRBJ2-1
abundance: NA
d_gene: NA
CDR3nt: TGTGCCAGCAGTGTACAGGGATGGCCCGAGCAGTTCTTC
CDR3aa: CASSVQGWPEQFF

v_gene: TRBV15
j_gene: TRBJ2-1
abundance: NA
d_gene: NA
CDR3nt: TGTGCCACCAGCAGAGGCCTCTACCCCTACAATGAGCAGTTCTTC
CDR3aa: CATSRGLYPYNEQFF

v_gene: TRBV7-2
j_gene: TRBJ2-3
abundance: many
d_gene: TRBD2
CDR3nt: TGTGCCAGCAGCTCCCGACTAGCGGGAGACCGCACAGATACGCAGTATTTT
CDR3aa: CASSSRLAGDRTDTQYF

v_gene: TRBV11-3
j_gene: TRBJ1-4
abundance: few
d_gene: NA
CDR3nt: TGTGCCAGCAGCCCAGACGGGGGGCAGATGGAAAAACTGTTTTTT
CDR3aa: CASSPDGGQMEKLFF

v_gene: TRBV7-2
j_gene: TRBJ2-7
abundance: NA
d_gene: TRBD2
CDR3nt: TGTGCCAGCAGCTTACCGACTAGCGGACCTACGAGGTCGGCCTACGAGCAGTACTTC
CDR3aa: CASSLPTSGPTRSAYEQYF

v_gene: TRBV5-4
j_gene: TRBJ2-7
abundance: few
d_gene: NA
CDR3nt: TGTGCCAGCAGCTTGGGGGACCGCCCAGGACTAGAGCAGTACTTC
CDR3aa: CASSLGDRPGLEQYF

v_gene: TRBV7-2
j_gene: TRBJ2-7
abundance: many
d_gene: TRBD2
CDR3nt: TGTGCCAGCAGCTTCAATAGCGGGGCCTACGAGCAGTACTTC
CDR3aa: CASSFNSGAYEQYF

v_gene: TRBV4-1
j_gene: TRBJ2-7
abundance: NA
d_gene: TRBD2
CDR3nt: TGCGCCAGCAGCTCCCCCGGACTAGCGGGAAGGTACTTC
CDR3aa: CASSSPGLAGRYF